The rows below give T cell receptor beta chains drawn from one sample of a study of vaccination effects on CD4 cells after COVID-19. These TCRs' antigens remain unknown. This table comes from immunoSEQ multiplex PCR, and its TCRdb copy is limited to in-frame clones, with some not included. The data show 70,000 or so clones, 70% to 80% seen once. The sample consisted of CD4+ T cells from PBMCs cultured without peptide, taken before COVID-19 vaccination. The receptors were gathered from a human donor who received a COVID-19 vaccine. Both conserved end residues are part of each CDR3. D genes are given only for firm matches. A clone size is listed for some rows: how often the clone was seen (once, few, many), or a class if it is expanded.

j_gene: TRBJ2-2
d_gene: TRBD2
v_gene: TRBV3-1/TRBV3-2
abundance: few
CDR3aa: CASNPTSGAGELFF
CDR3nt: TGTGCCAGCAACCCTACTAGCGGCGCCGGGGAGCTGTTTTTT

j_gene: TRBJ2-2
d_gene: NA
v_gene: TRBV24-1
abundance: few
CDR3aa: CATSDPPGAPSTGELFF
CDR3nt: TGTGCCACCAGTGATCCCCCGGGAGCCCCGAGCACCGGGGAGCTGTTTTTT

j_gene: TRBJ2-3
d_gene: TRBD2
v_gene: TRBV11-2
abundance: NA
CDR3aa: CASSWGSGGGTDTQYF
CDR3nt: TGTGCCAGCAGCTGGGGTAGCGGGGGGGGGACAGATACGCAGTATTTT

j_gene: TRBJ1-1
d_gene: NA
v_gene: TRBV10-3
abundance: NA
CDR3aa: CAISESLQPEAFF
CDR3nt: TGTGCCATCAGTGAGTCTCTGCAGCCTGAAGCTTTCTTT

j_gene: TRBJ2-1
d_gene: NA
v_gene: TRBV6-2/TRBV6-3
abundance: few
CDR3aa: CASSLGGQTSYNEQFF
CDR3nt: TGTGCCAGCAGTCTCGGAGGCCAGACCTCCTACAATGAGCAGTTCTTC

j_gene: TRBJ1-2
d_gene: TRBD1
v_gene: TRBV9
abundance: NA
CDR3aa: CASSALQGKGHGYTF
CDR3nt: TGTGCCAGCAGCGCATTACAGGGGAAGGGGCATGGCTACACCTTC

j_gene: TRBJ2-3
d_gene: TRBD1
v_gene: TRBV5-1
abundance: NA
CDR3aa: CASSSGTVTDTQYF
CDR3nt: TGCGCCAGCAGCTCGGGGACAGTCACAGATACGCAGTATTTT

j_gene: TRBJ2-5
d_gene: NA
v_gene: TRBV5-1
abundance: NA
CDR3aa: CASSSQETQYF
CDR3nt: TGCGCCAGCAGCTCCCAAGAGACCCAGTACTTC

j_gene: TRBJ2-1
d_gene: NA
v_gene: TRBV11-3
abundance: NA
CDR3aa: CASSPRGGSYNEQFF
CDR3nt: TGTGCCAGCAGCCCACGGGGTGGCTCCTACAATGAGCAGTTCTTC

j_gene: TRBJ1-3
d_gene: NA
v_gene: TRBV9
abundance: NA
CDR3aa: CASSVSVTSSGNTIYF
CDR3nt: TGTGCCAGCAGCGTATCCGTCACGAGCTCTGGAAACACCATATATTTT

j_gene: TRBJ2-5
d_gene: TRBD2
v_gene: TRBV3-1/TRBV3-2
abundance: NA
CDR3aa: CASSLGTSGGEETQYF
CDR3nt: TGTGCCAGCAGCCTGGGGACTAGCGGGGGGGAGGAGACCCAGTACTTC

j_gene: TRBJ1-1
d_gene: TRBD1
v_gene: TRBV7-2
abundance: NA
CDR3aa: CASSLSPGGGTEAFF
CDR3nt: TGTGCCAGCAGCTTATCACCAGGGGGGGGCACTGAAGCTTTCTTT

j_gene: TRBJ2-5
d_gene: NA
v_gene: TRBV18
abundance: NA
CDR3aa: CASSPNSRETQYF
CDR3nt: TGTGCCAGCTCACCAAATAGCCGGGAGACCCAGTACTTC

j_gene: TRBJ2-3
d_gene: NA
v_gene: TRBV12-5
abundance: NA
CDR3aa: CASGLGTRSTDTQYF
CDR3nt: TGTGCTAGTGGTTTGGGGACAAGGAGCACAGATACGCAGTATTTT

j_gene: TRBJ1-3
d_gene: TRBD1
v_gene: TRBV5-4
abundance: NA
CDR3aa: CASSFRSGTGGNTIYF
CDR3nt: TGTGCCAGCAGCTTTCGGTCCGGGACAGGGGGAAACACCATATATTTT

j_gene: TRBJ1-2
d_gene: TRBD1
v_gene: TRBV29-1
abundance: NA
CDR3aa: CSAGGQGVFDGYTF
CDR3nt: TGCAGCGCTGGGGGACAGGGTGTGTTCGATGGCTACACCTTC

j_gene: TRBJ1-2
d_gene: TRBD1
v_gene: TRBV18
abundance: NA
CDR3aa: CASSLGQGVHYGYTF
CDR3nt: TGTGCCAGCTCACTGGGACAGGGGGTTCACTATGGCTACACCTTC

j_gene: TRBJ2-3
d_gene: TRBD2
v_gene: TRBV24-1
abundance: NA
CDR3aa: CATSDPLGPGRLNTQYF
CDR3nt: TGTGCCACCAGTGATCCCCTGGGCCCCGGGAGGTTAAATACGCAGTATTTT

j_gene: TRBJ2-2
d_gene: NA
v_gene: TRBV5-1
abundance: NA
CDR3aa: CASSLTVPKTGELFF
CDR3nt: TGCGCCAGCAGCTTGACAGTCCCGAAGACCGGGGAGCTGTTTTTT

j_gene: TRBJ1-1
d_gene: NA
v_gene: TRBV12-3/TRBV12-4
abundance: few
CDR3aa: CASSPGYTEAFF
CDR3nt: TGTGCCAGCAGCCCGGGCTACACTGAAGCTTTCTTT

j_gene: TRBJ1-1
d_gene: TRBD1
v_gene: TRBV30
abundance: NA
CDR3aa: CAWSPGQGFTEAFF
CDR3nt: TGTGCCTGGAGCCCGGGACAGGGGTTCACTGAAGCTTTCTTT

j_gene: TRBJ1-5
d_gene: TRBD1
v_gene: TRBV2
abundance: NA
CDR3aa: CASSVEGGLGQPQHF
CDR3nt: TGTGCCAGCAGTGTGGAAGGGGGCTTGGGACAGCCCCAGCATTTT

j_gene: TRBJ1-2
d_gene: TRBD1
v_gene: TRBV5-1
abundance: NA
CDR3aa: CASSLTGESGYTF
CDR3nt: TGCGCCAGCAGCTTAACAGGGGAATCTGGCTACACCTTC

j_gene: TRBJ1-1
d_gene: TRBD1
v_gene: TRBV14
abundance: NA
CDR3aa: CASSQRGRFTEAFF
CDR3nt: TGTGCCAGCAGCCAAAGGGGGCGGTTCACTGAAGCTTTCTTT

j_gene: TRBJ2-5
d_gene: TRBD2
v_gene: TRBV15
abundance: NA
CDR3aa: CATSRDPGGGQETQYF
CDR3nt: TGTGCCACCAGCAGAGATCCGGGCGGGGGGCAAGAGACCCAGTACTTC

j_gene: TRBJ1-1
d_gene: NA
v_gene: TRBV19
abundance: once
CDR3aa: CASRRQILNTEAFF
CDR3nt: TGTGCCAGTAGGAGACAGATCCTCAACACTGAAGCTTTCTTT

j_gene: TRBJ1-5
d_gene: TRBD1
v_gene: TRBV6-5
abundance: once
CDR3aa: CASKVTGGQPQHF
CDR3nt: TGTGCCAGCAAAGTGACAGGGGGTCAGCCCCAGCATTTT

j_gene: TRBJ1-5
d_gene: NA
v_gene: TRBV12-3/TRBV12-4
abundance: NA
CDR3aa: CASSFKRDQPQHF
CDR3nt: TGTGCCAGCAGTTTTAAGAGGGATCAGCCCCAGCATTTT

j_gene: TRBJ1-5
d_gene: TRBD1
v_gene: TRBV2
abundance: few
CDR3aa: CASSRQGVRNQPQHF
CDR3nt: TGTGCCAGCAGCCGGCAGGGGGTCCGCAATCAGCCCCAGCATTTT

j_gene: TRBJ1-4
d_gene: NA
v_gene: TRBV14
abundance: NA
CDR3aa: CASSRSGGWLEKLFF
CDR3nt: TGTGCCAGCAGCCGGTCTGGAGGGTGGTTGGAAAAACTGTTTTTT

j_gene: TRBJ1-1
d_gene: NA
v_gene: TRBV6-6
abundance: NA
CDR3aa: CASRTVDTEAFF
CDR3nt: TGTGCCAGCAGGACAGTGGACACTGAAGCTTTCTTT

j_gene: TRBJ2-3
d_gene: NA
v_gene: TRBV9
abundance: NA
CDR3aa: CASSPSSRASTDTQYF
CDR3nt: TGTGCCAGCAGCCCTTCTTCGAGGGCCAGCACAGATACGCAGTATTTT

j_gene: TRBJ2-5
d_gene: TRBD2
v_gene: TRBV9
abundance: NA
CDR3aa: CASSGVAGGRETQYF
CDR3nt: TGTGCCAGCAGCGGTGTAGCGGGGGGGCGAGAGACCCAGTACTTC

j_gene: TRBJ1-6
d_gene: NA
v_gene: TRBV5-4
abundance: NA
CDR3aa: CASSLDRENSPLHF
CDR3nt: TGTGCCAGCAGCTTGGACAGAGAAAATTCACCCCTCCACTTT

j_gene: TRBJ1-1
d_gene: NA
v_gene: TRBV7-3
abundance: NA
CDR3aa: CASSLTSNTEAFF
CDR3nt: TGTGCCAGCAGCTTAACCTCTAACACTGAAGCTTTCTTT

j_gene: TRBJ2-5
d_gene: NA
v_gene: TRBV18
abundance: NA
CDR3aa: CASSPTLDGQETQYF
CDR3nt: TGTGCCAGCTCGCCGACCCTGGACGGCCAAGAGACCCAGTACTTC

j_gene: TRBJ2-2
d_gene: TRBD2
v_gene: TRBV5-1
abundance: NA
CDR3aa: CASSLGTSSGTGELFF
CDR3nt: TGCGCCAGCAGCTTGGGGACTAGCTCCGGCACCGGGGAGCTGTTTTTT

j_gene: TRBJ1-2
d_gene: NA
v_gene: TRBV24-1
abundance: NA
CDR3aa: CATSDTYYGYTF
CDR3nt: TGTGCCACCAGTGACACTTACTATGGCTACACCTTC

j_gene: TRBJ1-2
d_gene: TRBD1
v_gene: TRBV6-2/TRBV6-3
abundance: once
CDR3aa: CASSPPPGQGTYGYTF
CDR3nt: TGTGCCAGCAGCCCGCCCCCGGGACAGGGTACCTATGGCTACACCTTC

j_gene: TRBJ2-5
d_gene: NA
v_gene: TRBV19
abundance: once
CDR3aa: CASSPPGTRRETQYF
CDR3nt: TGTGCCAGTAGTCCCCCCGGGACCCGGAGGGAGACCCAGTACTTC

j_gene: TRBJ2-4
d_gene: TRBD2
v_gene: TRBV10-3
abundance: NA
CDR3aa: CAISAEGGAGDIQYF
CDR3nt: TGTGCCATCAGTGCCGAGGGAGGGGCCGGGGACATTCAGTACTTC

j_gene: TRBJ1-1
d_gene: NA
v_gene: TRBV12-3/TRBV12-4
abundance: NA
CDR3aa: CASSLGPNTEAFF
CDR3nt: TGTGCCAGCAGTTTAGGTCCTAACACTGAAGCTTTCTTT

j_gene: TRBJ1-4
d_gene: TRBD1
v_gene: TRBV30
abundance: NA
CDR3aa: CAWSKGQGPEKLFF
CDR3nt: TGTGCCTGGAGTAAGGGACAGGGTCCTGAAAAACTGTTTTTT

j_gene: TRBJ2-3
d_gene: NA
v_gene: TRBV9
abundance: NA
CDR3aa: CASSVSSTAFSTDTQYF
CDR3nt: TGTGCCAGCAGCGTATCTTCCACAGCCTTCAGCACAGATACGCAGTATTTT

j_gene: TRBJ2-1
d_gene: TRBD1
v_gene: TRBV27
abundance: NA
CDR3aa: CASSFFYTGENYNEQFF
CDR3nt: TGTGCCAGCAGTTTTTTTTACACAGGGGAAAACTACAATGAGCAGTTCTTC

j_gene: TRBJ2-5
d_gene: TRBD2
v_gene: TRBV28
abundance: NA
CDR3aa: CASSFIPSGDGETQYF
CDR3nt: TGTGCCAGCAGTTTCATTCCTAGCGGGGATGGGGAGACCCAGTACTTC

j_gene: TRBJ2-1
d_gene: NA
v_gene: TRBV19
abundance: NA
CDR3aa: CASSSQGGFRNEQFF
CDR3nt: TGTGCCAGTAGTAGCCAGGGAGGTTTTAGGAATGAGCAGTTCTTC

j_gene: TRBJ1-5
d_gene: NA
v_gene: TRBV19
abundance: NA
CDR3aa: CASLEGGYSNQPQHF
CDR3nt: TGTGCCAGCCTTGAAGGGGGTTATAGCAATCAGCCCCAGCATTTT

j_gene: TRBJ1-2
d_gene: TRBD1
v_gene: TRBV7-9
abundance: NA
CDR3aa: CASSTRRQGHGYTF
CDR3nt: TGTGCCAGCAGCACTCGCCGACAGGGCCATGGCTACACCTTC